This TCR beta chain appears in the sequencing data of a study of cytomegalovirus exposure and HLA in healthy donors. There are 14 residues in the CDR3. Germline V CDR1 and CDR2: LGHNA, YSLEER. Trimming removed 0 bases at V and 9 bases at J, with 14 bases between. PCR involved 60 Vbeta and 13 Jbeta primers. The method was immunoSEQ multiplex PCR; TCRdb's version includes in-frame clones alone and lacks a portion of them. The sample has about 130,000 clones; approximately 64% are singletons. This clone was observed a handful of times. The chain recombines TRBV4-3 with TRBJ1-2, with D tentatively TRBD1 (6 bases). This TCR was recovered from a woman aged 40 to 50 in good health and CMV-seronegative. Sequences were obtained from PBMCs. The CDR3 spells CASSQDPAGERYTF. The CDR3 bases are TGCGCCAGCAGCCAAGATCCCGCAGGGGAGCGCTACACCTTC.